This T cell receptor beta chain was profiled in a study of OX40 agonist ivuxolimab in advanced cancers. The table came from immunoSEQ multiplex PCR; TCRdb's copy has only in-frame clones and leaves some out. Among over 20,000 clones listed, under 90% were seen once. V shed 1 base and J shed 3 bases, with 3 bases lying between them. Per germline, CDR1 LGHNA and CDR2 YSLEER. The CDR3 has 12 residues. The receptor was derived from an adult with an advanced solid tumor such as melanoma, head and neck, liver or kidney cancer. V and J are TRBV4-3 and TRBJ1-1; D uncertain. The input for sequencing was CD4+ or CD8+ T cells sorted from blood, taken in a trial of the OX40 agonist ivuxolimab. This CDR3 reads CASSQGYTEAFF. The CDR3 nucleotides read TGCGCCAGCAGCCAAGGGTACACTGAAGCTTTCTTT.